This TCR beta chain was found in a study of OX40 agonist ivuxolimab in advanced cancers. At the level of the study: Ivuxolimab is a fully human IgG2 antibody that activates OX40 (CD134). Study-level points and caveats: CD8+ T cells (on average) carried more expanded clones than CD4+ T cells.

Profiling relied on immunoSEQ multiplex PCR, and the TCRdb table lists in-frame clones only, not all of them. The sample yields tens of thousands of clones, approximately 90% seen once. The CDR3 spans 16 residues. V lost 0 bases and J 2 bases, leaving 10 bases between the germline ends. Germline V gene sequence: CDR1 MNHNY, CDR2 SVGAGI (reference sequence). As for this clone: Its target is not known.

The source material was CD4+ or CD8+ T cells sorted from blood, sampled in a trial of the OX40 agonist ivuxolimab. This sequence originates from an adult with an advanced solid tumor such as melanoma, head and neck, liver or kidney cancer. This chain connects TRBV6-6 to TRBJ2-2, with D tentatively TRBD2 (7 bases). The CDR3 reads CASSYSGGANTGELFF. In DNA, the CDR3 is TGTGCCAGCAGTTACTCGGGGGGGGCAAACACCGGGGAGCTGTTTTTT.